The 25 T cell receptor beta chains below come from one sample, sequenced in a study of blood T cell repertoires in COVID-19. Libraries were prepared by immunoSEQ multiplex PCR; TCRdb keeps only in-frame clonotypes and omits some of them. Altogether about 180,000 clones are present, 75% to 90% being singletons, with the ten largest covering around 9.9%. Source material: peripheral blood. All receptors derive from a human donor with active or convalescent COVID-19. The donor label of this sample is uncertain.

This rearrangement joins TRBV4-3 to TRBJ2-4; 9 bases fit TRBD1. The CDR3 consists of 17 residues. CDR1 is LGHNA, CDR2 YSLEER, per germline. Germline trimming cut 0 bases from V and 7 bases from J; bases unmatched to any gene: 10. Written as DNA, the CDR3 is TGCGCCAGCAGCCAAGAGCGGACAGGGGCGCCGCGCAACATTCAGTACTTC. Protein: CASSQERTGAPRNIQYF.

The chain joins TRBV9 to TRBJ2-5, with D unresolved. V was trimmed by 4 bases and J by 5 bases, leaving 12 bases between them. Germline values: CDR1 SGDLS, CDR2 YYNGEE. This CDR3 is 13 amino acids long. CDR3 bases: TGTGCCAGCAGCAACCGACAATCCGAGACCCAGTACTTC. It specifies CASSNRQSETQYF.

This chain links TRBV7-3 with TRBJ2-1; 7 bases align to TRBD1. The CDR3 sequence is 14 residues long. V shed 5 bases and J 5 bases; nucleotides not matched to a gene: 6. Germline CDR1 reads SGHTA; CDR2 reads FQGTGA. The CDR3 loop reads CASSNRGSHNEQFF. The CDR3 bases are TGTGCCAGCAGCAACAGGGGTTCCCACAATGAGCAGTTCTTC.

The chain links TRBV28 to TRBJ2-7, with 9 positions matching TRBD1. CDR1 MDHEN and CDR2 SYDVKM come from the germline V gene. CDR3 length equals 15 residues. V shed 4 bases and J 6 bases; nucleotides not matched to a gene: 10. The CDR3 nucleotides read TGTGCCAGCAGTTCTCCGGGACAGGGCACCTTCGAGCAGTACTTC. As protein: CASSSPGQGTFEQYF. Full variable domain (rest looked up from reference TRBV28 and TRBJ2-7): DVKVTQSSRYLVKRTGEKVFLECVQDMDHENMFWYRQDPGLGLRLIYFSYDVKMKEKGDIPEGYSVSREKKERFSLILESASTNQTSMYLCASSSPGQGTFEQYFGPGTRLTVT.

The rearrangement links TRBV27 to TRBJ1-3; D remains ambiguous. V was cut by 4 bases and J by 0 bases, with 7 bases left in between. The length of the CDR3 is 14 residues. The germline gives CDR1 MNHEY, CDR2 SMNVEV (reference sequence). The CDR3 is CASSSGSSGNTIYF. CDR3 sequence (DNA): TGTGCCAGCAGTTCAGGCAGCTCTGGAAACACCATATATTTT.

Only a few counts were recorded for this clone. The chain joins TRBV7-3 to TRBJ2-5; TRBD2 matches at 7 bases. Trimming took 5 bases from V and 3 from J; bases not matched to a gene: 3. CDR3 length: 13 amino acids. Germline V CDR1 and CDR2: SGHTA, FQGTGA. CDR3 nucleotides: TGTGCCAGCAGCCTAGCGGCCAAAGAGACCCAGTACTTC. This encodes CASSLAAKETQYF.

V usage is TRBV6-7 and J usage is TRBJ2-3; 8 bases match TRBD2. TRBV6-7 is known as an ORF, though its function is uncertain. The V and J ends lost 0 bases and 7 bases, in that order; junction bases with no gene match: 3. This CDR3 has 14 amino acids. CDR3 nucleotide sequence: TGTGCCAGCAGTTACTCTAGCGGGAATAATACGCAGTATTTT. Translation gives CASSYSSGNNTQYF.

V usage is TRBV24-1 and J usage is TRBJ2-5; TRBD1 matches 10 bases. The CDR3 spans 13 residues. V lost 9 bases, J lost 3 bases, and 3 bases stayed unmatched. Germline V lookup: CDR1 KGHDR, CDR2 SFDVKD. CDR3 region: CATGQGGKETQYF. CDR3 in DNA: TGTGCCACCGGACAGGGGGGGAAAGAGACCCAGTACTTC.

V and J are TRBV7-5 and TRBJ1-3. TRBV7-5 is a documented pseudogene. The CDR3 is 17 residues long. The CDR3 DNA reads as TGTGTCAGAAGCTTAGGGGAGGGGCCCTACTCTGGAAACACCATATATTTT. Translating it yields CVRSLGEGPYSGNTIYF.

The chain employs TRBV3-1 (or the pseudogene TRBV3-2) and TRBJ2-7; 9 bases agree with TRBD2. The CDR3 loop spans 15 amino acids. The germline CDR1 and CDR2 sequences are LGHDT and YNNKEL (reference sequence). Trimming took 7 bases from V and 4 from J; bases not matched to a gene: 11. Written as DNA, the CDR3 is TGTGCCAGCAACCTGGGGGGGCTAGCGGGATACGAGCAGTACTTC. Its translation: CASNLGGLAGYEQYF.

The chain combines TRBV6-4 with TRBJ2-2; the D gene is possibly TRBD1 (6 bases). This CDR3 is built from 16 residues. Trimming shortened V by 4 bases and J by 0 bases, and 12 bases separated the two germline ends. Per germline, CDR1 MRHNA and CDR2 SNTAGT. CDR3 DNA: TGTGCCAGCAGTGCCCGTGGGGGCGCGAACACCGGGGAGCTGTTTTTT. Translated: CASSARGGANTGELFF.

The chain links TRBV28 to TRBJ2-1, with 13 positions matching TRBD2. Germline trimming cut 7 bases from V and 6 bases from J; bases unmatched to any gene: 6. This CDR3 has 15 amino acids. The germline V gene encodes CDR1 MDHEN and CDR2 SYDVKM. The CDR3 is CASTTGLAGVNEQFF. CDR3 in DNA: TGTGCCAGCACCACCGGACTAGCGGGGGTCAATGAGCAGTTCTTC.

This chain uses TRBV24-1 with TRBJ2-1; D is possibly TRBD1 (6 bases). The V gene lost 4 bases and the J gene lost 2 bases, with 14 bases spanning the gap. Germline V gene lookup returns CDR1 KGHDR and CDR2 SFDVKD. This CDR3 is 16 amino acids long. The CDR3 DNA reads TGTGCCACCAGTGACCCACAGGGTTCACCCTACAATGAGCAGTTCTTC. Residues: CATSDPQGSPYNEQFF.

The V and J genes are TRBV29-1 and TRBJ1-2; no reliable D call. Looked up from germline, CDR1 is SQVTM and CDR2 is ANQGSEA. The CDR3 consists of 11 residues. V lost 3 bases to trimming and J lost 5 bases, with 7 bases between them. The CDR3 spells CSVDEIYGYTF. The CDR3 coding sequence is TGCAGCGTTGACGAGATTTATGGCTACACCTTC.

The chain combines TRBV7-2 with TRBJ2-7, with 14 nucleotides matching TRBD2. V shed 3 bases, J shed 6 bases, and the junction held 7 bases outside the gene matches. This CDR3 has 16 residues. Germline V gene lookup returns CDR1 SGHTA and CDR2 FQGNSA. DNA of the CDR3: TGTGCCAGCAGCTTGGGACTAGCGGGGGCCTCTGGCGAGCAGTACTTC. The encoded protein is CASSLGLAGASGEQYF.

A few counts support this clone. This chain connects TRBV7-9 to TRBJ2-1; TRBD2 might be the D (6 bases). Germline V gene data show CDR1 as SEHNR and CDR2 as FQNEAQ (reference sequence). V was trimmed by 5 bases and J by 4 bases, leaving 12 bases between them. This CDR3 region has 14 residues. The CDR3 nucleotides are TGTGCCAGCAGCATTAGCGGATTGTACAATGAGCAGTTCTTC. It specifies CASSISGLYNEQFF. Supplemented by reference TRBV7-9 and TRBJ2-1, the full variable domain reads DTGVSQNPRHKITKRGQNVTFRCDPISEHNRLYWYRQTLGQGPEFLTYFQNEAQLEKSRLLSDRFSAERPKGSFSTLEIQRTEQGDSAMYLCASSISGLYNEQFFGPGTRLTVL.

The genes are TRBV7-9 and TRBJ2-7; TRBD2 aligns across 14 bases. Germline lookup yields CDR1 SEHNR and CDR2 FQNEAQ (reference sequence). This CDR3 spans 15 amino acids. V lost 3 bases and J lost 2; bases outside the gene matches: 0. The CDR3 nucleotides are TGTGCCAGCAGCTTGGGACTAGCGGGAGCCTACGAGCAGTACTTC. Its translation: CASSLGLAGAYEQYF.

V usage is TRBV10-3 and J usage is TRBJ1-2; 7 nucleotides agree with TRBD1. This CDR3 comprises 12 residues. The germline V gene encodes CDR1 ENHRY and CDR2 SYGVKD. After removal of 2 bases from V and 14 bases from J, the junction contained 8 bases not matched to a gene. The CDR3 nucleotides are TGTGCCATCAGTGAGCCCTCAGGGGGGAAAACCTTC. This sequence encodes CAISEPSGGKTF.

The chain employs TRBV7-9 and TRBJ1-2; TRBD1 aligns across 8 bases. The V gene's germline CDR1 is SEHNR and CDR2 FQNEAQ (reference sequence). The CDR3 consists of 13 residues. J lost 6 bases, V lost 2 bases, and 2 bases had no gene match. The CDR3 sequence: CASSLQQGDGYTF. DNA for the CDR3: TGTGCCAGCAGCTTACAACAGGGGGATGGCTACACCTTC.

The genes are TRBV24-1 and TRBJ2-6; 8 bases are a match to TRBD1. Germline-derived CDR1 and CDR2 are KGHDR and SFDVKD. V lost 3 bases, J lost 0 bases, and 6 bases stayed unmatched. The CDR3 extends over 18 amino acids. The DNA of the CDR3 is TGTGCCACCAGTGATGGTAGGACAGGGCCCTCTGGGGCCAACGTCCTGACTTTC. Translating it yields CATSDGRTGPSGANVLTF.

The genes are TRBV6-1 and TRBJ1-2, with 7 positions matching TRBD1. There are 15 residues in the CDR3. V lost 1 base, J lost 4 bases, and 6 bases stayed unmatched. CDR1 and CDR2 from the germline V gene are MNHNS and SASEGT. The CDR3 loop is CASSEVGQRVYGYTF. The CDR3 DNA reads as TGTGCCAGCAGTGAAGTGGGACAGCGAGTCTATGGCTACACCTTC.

This chain connects TRBV19 to TRBJ2-7; D unresolved. The V end lost 6 bases, the J end lost 3 bases, and 18 bases lay between the germline ends. Germline lookup yields CDR1 LNHDA and CDR2 SQIVND (reference sequence). The CDR3 is made up of 15 amino acids. The CDR3 sequence: CASSAAKWAHYEQYF. CDR3 coding DNA: TGTGCCAGTAGCGCAGCTAAATGGGCGCACTACGAGCAGTACTTC.

Worth noting for this clone: An end of the junction differs from the germline gene, which may be a read error. The rearrangement uses TRBV4-3 and TRBJ2-5; a possible D gene is TRBD1 (5 bases). The CDR3 is made up of 16 amino acids. Germline CDR1 LGHNA, CDR2 YSLEER. The DNA of the CDR3 is TGCGCCAGCAGCCAAGAACCAAACAGGCCCCCCTACCTCCTAGACTTC. Protein: CASSQEPNRPPYLLDF.

The genes are TRBV29-1 and TRBJ2-3, with 7 bases matching TRBD2. The CDR3 spans 17 residues. The V segment lost 7 bases and the J segment 4 bases; nucleotides outside the gene matches: 20. The germline V gene encodes CDR1 SQVTM and CDR2 ANQGSEA. CDR3 sequence: CSGGRVDGRPTPDTQYF. The CDR3 nucleotides are TGCAGCGGAGGGCGGGTTGACGGGAGGCCCACCCCAGATACGCAGTATTTT.

V is TRBV19 and J is TRBJ1-2; TRBD1 matches at 9 bases. V was pared by 9 bases and J by 1 base, with 9 bases of the junction left unmatched. CDR3 length: 15 amino acids. Germline assignment: CDR1 LNHDA and CDR2 SQIVND (reference sequence). The CDR3: CASLGTGTLNYGYTF. Here the CDR3 DNA reads TGTGCCAGCCTCGGGACAGGGACCCTTAACTATGGCTACACCTTC.